Listed below are T cell receptor beta chains from one sample, sequenced in a study of blood T cell repertoires in COVID-19. Profiling relied on immunoSEQ multiplex PCR, and the TCRdb table lists in-frame clones only, not all of them. The repertoire has 200,000 to 250,000 clones, around 81% of them found once; the top ten carry around 7.4%. Sequencing was carried out using PBMCs or T cells enriched from blood (not recorded which). All receptors come from a woman between 40 and 50 years old with acute COVID-19. CDR3s include the opening cysteine and the closing phenylalanine or tryptophan. D genes are given only for firm matches. The size field is filled for only some rows; it gives once, few, many or a size class.

cdr3_nt cdr3_aa clone_size v_call d_call j_call
TGTGCCAGCAGCTTGGCCGGGAGAGTGAACACCGGGGAGCTGTTTTTT CASSLAGRVNTGELFF - TRBV5-4 - TRBJ2-2
TGTGCCAGCAGTGGCCCGACAGTCTACGAGCAGTACTTC CASSGPTVYEQYF - TRBV12-3/TRBV12-4 - TRBJ2-7
TGCGCCAGCAGTGCGGTGACAGGGATCGCTTTCTTT CASSAVTGIAFF - TRBV10-1 TRBD1 TRBJ1-1
TGTGCCAGCTCACCAGGGGCAGGGCTAGGCCAGCCCCAGCATTTT CASSPGAGLGQPQHF once TRBV18 - TRBJ1-5
TGTGCCACCAGCAGGGGGGACCCCGGCGGGGTTCAGTACTTC CATSRGDPGGVQYF - TRBV15 - TRBJ2-4
TGTGCCAGCAGCTTGGAGGGCGGGAGGGCTAAAGATACGCAGTATTTT CASSLEGGRAKDTQYF - TRBV5-4 TRBD2 TRBJ2-3
TGCGCCAGCAGCCGCGTACAGGGTAGCACAGATACGCAGTATTTT CASSRVQGSTDTQYF once TRBV5-1 - TRBJ2-3
TGTGCCAGCAGCTTGCCGACAGGGGCCCAAGAGACCCAGTACTTC CASSLPTGAQETQYF - TRBV5-6 TRBD1 TRBJ2-5
TGCGCCAGCAGCACACAGGGTCAAGAGACCCAGTACTTC CASSTQGQETQYF - TRBV5-1 - TRBJ2-5
TGTGCCAGCAGCGCCGAGGTTGGAGAGACCCAGTACTTC CASSAEVGETQYF - TRBV28 - TRBJ2-5
TGTGCCAGCAGCTCCTCGTCCAGTGAGCAGTTCTTC CASSSSSSEQFF once TRBV7-9 - TRBJ2-1
TGTGCCACCAGCAGAGGCCGCCAGAGGGAAGATGAGCAGTTCTTC CATSRGRQREDEQFF - TRBV15 - TRBJ2-1
TGTGCCAGCAGACCTAGCGGGAGTAGGTACGAGCAGTACTTC CASRPSGSRYEQYF - TRBV28 TRBD2 TRBJ2-7
TGTGCCAGCAAGGCGAGGGCGGGGAATGAGCAGTTCTTC CASKARAGNEQFF - TRBV6-5 - TRBJ2-1
TGTGCCAGCAGCCCTAACCCAGGGGATGGCGAAAAACTGTTTTTT CASSPNPGDGEKLFF - TRBV6-2/TRBV6-3 - TRBJ1-4
TGTGCCAGCAGTCGCCGGGGTAGAATGGACAATGAGCAGTTCTTC CASSRRGRMDNEQFF few TRBV28 - TRBJ2-1
TGCGCCAGCAGCTCTAACGGGTTCAATACGCAGTATTTT CASSSNGFNTQYF - TRBV4-1 - TRBJ2-3
TGTGCCAGCAGTGAATACGATGAAGGGACAGGGGCCTACGAGCAGTACTTC CASSEYDEGTGAYEQYF few TRBV6-1 TRBD1 TRBJ2-7
TGTGCCAGCAGCGCCCCGCAGGGGTTCCGTGAAAAACTGTTTTTT CASSAPQGFREKLFF - TRBV7-9 - TRBJ1-4
TGTGCCATCAGTGAGCGACAGGGGGGTTCGGAGACCCAGTACTTC CAISERQGGSETQYF - TRBV10-3 TRBD1 TRBJ2-5
TGTGCCAGCAGTGATCTAGCAGTCTATGGCTACACCTTC CASSDLAVYGYTF - TRBV6-1 - TRBJ1-2
TGTGCCAGCAGTTTATGGGCAGATCTTCAGCCCCAGCATTTT CASSLWADLQPQHF few TRBV28 - TRBJ1-5
TGTGCCAGCAGTTATCTCCGGGTGGGCTACACCTTC CASSYLRVGYTF - TRBV28 - TRBJ1-2
TGTGCCAGCAGTGACTCGACTACAGATACGCAGTATTTT CASSDSTTDTQYF medium-sized TRBV6-4 - TRBJ2-3
TGTGCCATCGGTGGAGCGAGTACGCAGTATTTT CAIGGASTQYF - TRBV10-3 - TRBJ2-3